This note documents a single T cell receptor (beta chain) sequence. The antigen remains undetermined. This entry comes from a study of regulatory and conventional T cells in RAG deficiency. Points from the study as a whole: In Omenn syndrome, Treg and Tconv repertoires overlapped >75%.

Germline trimming cut 1 base from V and 7 bases from J; bases unmatched to any gene: 3. Germline V gene sequence: CDR1 LGHNA, CDR2 YNFKEQ. The CDR3 contains 14 residues. The protocol was immunoSEQ multiplex PCR, while the TCRdb copy is restricted to in-frame clones and leaves out a portion. The sample includes around 20,000 clones, 85% to 95% of them seen just once. Blood CD4+ CD25-low CD127-high conventional T cells supplied the genomic DNA template. The same specimen was also included in a second study, on regulatory T cells. This second study says: The PCR used 52 TRBV and 13 TRBJ primers.

The sequencing sample was made of CD4+ T cells sorted from blood. The chain has TRBV4-2 and TRBJ2-1, with 8 bases aligning to TRBD2. The TCR sequence derives from a human donor in good health. The CDR3 DNA follows: TGTGCCAGCAGCCAAGCATTAGCGGGGAATGAGCAGTTCTTC. This translates into CASSQALAGNEQFF.